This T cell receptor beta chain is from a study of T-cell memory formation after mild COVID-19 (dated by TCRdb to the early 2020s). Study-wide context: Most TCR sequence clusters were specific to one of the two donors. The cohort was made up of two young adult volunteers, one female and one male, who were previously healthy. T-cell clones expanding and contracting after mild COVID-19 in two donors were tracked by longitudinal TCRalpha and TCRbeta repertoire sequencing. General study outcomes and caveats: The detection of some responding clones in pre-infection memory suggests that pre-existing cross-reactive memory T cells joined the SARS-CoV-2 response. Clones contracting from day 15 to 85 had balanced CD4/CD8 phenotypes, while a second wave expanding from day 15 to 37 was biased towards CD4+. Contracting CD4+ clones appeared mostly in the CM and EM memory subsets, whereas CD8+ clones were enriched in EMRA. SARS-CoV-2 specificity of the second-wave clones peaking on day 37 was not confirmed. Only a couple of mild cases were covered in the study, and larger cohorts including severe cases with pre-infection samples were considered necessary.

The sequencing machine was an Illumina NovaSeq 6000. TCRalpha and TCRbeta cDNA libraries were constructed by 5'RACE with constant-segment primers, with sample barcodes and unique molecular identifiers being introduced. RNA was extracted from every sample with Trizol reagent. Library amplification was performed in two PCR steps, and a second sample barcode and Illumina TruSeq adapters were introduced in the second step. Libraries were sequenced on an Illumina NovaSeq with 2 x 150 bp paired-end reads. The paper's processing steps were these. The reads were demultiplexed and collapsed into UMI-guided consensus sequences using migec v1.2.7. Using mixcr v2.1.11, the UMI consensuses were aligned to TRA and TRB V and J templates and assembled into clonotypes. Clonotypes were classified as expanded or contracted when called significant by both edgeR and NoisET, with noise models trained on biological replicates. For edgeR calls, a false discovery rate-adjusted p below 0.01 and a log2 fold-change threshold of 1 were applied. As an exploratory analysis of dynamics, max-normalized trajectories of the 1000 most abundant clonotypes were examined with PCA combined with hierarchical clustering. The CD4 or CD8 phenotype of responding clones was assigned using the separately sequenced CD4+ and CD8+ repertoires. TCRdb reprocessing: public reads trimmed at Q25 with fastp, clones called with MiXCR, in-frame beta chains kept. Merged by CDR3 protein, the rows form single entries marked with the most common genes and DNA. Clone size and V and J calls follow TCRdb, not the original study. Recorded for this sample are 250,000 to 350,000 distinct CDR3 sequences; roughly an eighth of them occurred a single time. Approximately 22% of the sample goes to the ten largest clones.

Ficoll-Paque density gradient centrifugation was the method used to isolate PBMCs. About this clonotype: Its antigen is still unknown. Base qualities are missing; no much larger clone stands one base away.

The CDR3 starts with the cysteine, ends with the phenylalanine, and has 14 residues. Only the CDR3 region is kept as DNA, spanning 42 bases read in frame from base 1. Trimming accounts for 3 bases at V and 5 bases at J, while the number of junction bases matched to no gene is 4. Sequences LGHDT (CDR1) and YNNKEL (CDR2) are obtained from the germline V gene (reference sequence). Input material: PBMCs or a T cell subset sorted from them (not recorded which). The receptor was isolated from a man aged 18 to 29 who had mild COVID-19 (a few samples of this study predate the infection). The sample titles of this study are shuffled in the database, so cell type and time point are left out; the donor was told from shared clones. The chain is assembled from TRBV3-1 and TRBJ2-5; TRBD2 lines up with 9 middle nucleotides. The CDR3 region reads CASSQRGGPETQYF. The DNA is TGTGCCAGCAGCCAGCGGGGGGGCCCGGAGACCCAGTACTTC.